This T cell receptor beta chain was captured in a study of OX40 agonist ivuxolimab in advanced cancers. Study summary: Participants averaged about 66 years of age (range about 23 to 79) and were roughly 83% male. People who had prior anti-PD-1, anti-PD-L1 or anti-CTLA-4 therapy could take part, and under 45% had some.

As regards this clone: Its antigen is undetermined.

It was autoimmune disease history or systemic immunosuppression that excluded patients. Germline assignment: CDR1 SGHRS and CDR2 YFSETQ. CDR3 length: 14 amino acids. V was clipped by 6 bases and J by 6 bases; unmatched bases: 9. Whole-study results and caveats: At 0.1 to 3.0 mg/kg and by week 6, CD4+ and CD8+ T cells in the blood had expanded clonally.

Method: immunoSEQ multiplex PCR; TCRdb's copy keeps in-frame clones and lacks some. The table includes under 65,000 clones, 80% to 95% detected once. This sequence joins TRBV5-1 and TRBJ2-3, with 8 bases that match TRBD1. Specimen: CD4+ or CD8+ T cells sorted from blood, collected in a trial of the OX40 agonist ivuxolimab. This receptor was obtained from an adult with an advanced solid tumor such as melanoma, head and neck, liver or kidney cancer. CDR3 amino acids: CASNLGQVRDTQYF. The CDR3 DNA sequence: TGCGCCAGCAACCTGGGACAGGTTCGCGATACGCAGTATTTT.